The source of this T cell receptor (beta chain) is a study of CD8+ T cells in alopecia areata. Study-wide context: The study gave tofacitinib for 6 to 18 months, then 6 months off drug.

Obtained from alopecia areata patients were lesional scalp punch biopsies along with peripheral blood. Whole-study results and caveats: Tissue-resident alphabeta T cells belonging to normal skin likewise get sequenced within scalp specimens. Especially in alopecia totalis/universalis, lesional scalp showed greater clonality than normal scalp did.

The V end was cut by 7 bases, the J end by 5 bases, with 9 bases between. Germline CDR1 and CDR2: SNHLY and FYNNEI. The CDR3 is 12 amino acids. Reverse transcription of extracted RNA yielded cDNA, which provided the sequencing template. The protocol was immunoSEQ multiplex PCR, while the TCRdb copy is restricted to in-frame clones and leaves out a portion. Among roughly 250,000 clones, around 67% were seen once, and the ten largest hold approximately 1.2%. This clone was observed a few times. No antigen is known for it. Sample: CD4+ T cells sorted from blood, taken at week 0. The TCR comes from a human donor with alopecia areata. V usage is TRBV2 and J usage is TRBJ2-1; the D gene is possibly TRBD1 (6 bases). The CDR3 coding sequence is TGTGCCAGCAACCGACAGGACAATGAGCAGTTCTTC. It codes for CASNRQDNEQFF.